This T cell receptor beta chain is from a study of T-cell memory formation after mild COVID-19. Study findings and constraints: The study detected some responding clones in pre-infection memory, suggesting cross-reactive memory joined. Most CD4+ clones that shrank were in CM and EM, while CD8+ ones turned up in EMRA.

The germline gives CDR1 SGHKS, CDR2 YYEKEE (reference sequence). The CDR3 runs to 11 residues. Trimming pared 2 bases from V and 6 bases from J, leaving 5 bases between. As for this clonotype: Antigen specificity is unknown.

TCRdb fed the 5' RACE reads into MiXCR, producing one record per CDR3 protein. The sample holds 90,000 to 120,000 distinct CDR3 sequences; approximately 14% are singletons and the top ten take about 39%. The chain links TRBV5-5 to TRBJ1-1; D remains unclear. This receptor was obtained from a man aged 18 to 29 who had mild COVID-19 (a few samples of this study predate the infection). Cell type and time point are not known. The material sequenced was PBMCs or a T cell subset sorted from them (not recorded which). The CDR3 DNA is TGTGCCAGCAGCTTTACGGCTGAAGCTTTCTTT. Its translation: CASSFTAEAFF.